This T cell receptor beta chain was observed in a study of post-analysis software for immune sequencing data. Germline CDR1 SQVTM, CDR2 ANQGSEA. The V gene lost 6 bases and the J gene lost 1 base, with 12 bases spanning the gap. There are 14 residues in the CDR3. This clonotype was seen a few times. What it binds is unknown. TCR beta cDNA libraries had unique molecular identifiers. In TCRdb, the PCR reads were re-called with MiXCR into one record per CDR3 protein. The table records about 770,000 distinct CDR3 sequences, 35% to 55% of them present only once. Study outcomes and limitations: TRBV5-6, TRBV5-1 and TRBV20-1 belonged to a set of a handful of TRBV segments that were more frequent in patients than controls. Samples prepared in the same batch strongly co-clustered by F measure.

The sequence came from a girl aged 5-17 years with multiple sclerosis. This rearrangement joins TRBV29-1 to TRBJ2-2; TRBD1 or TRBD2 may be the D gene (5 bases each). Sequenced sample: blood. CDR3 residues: CSVAGTVNTGELFF. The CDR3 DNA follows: TGCAGCGTCGCCGGGACGGTGAACACCGGGGAGCTGTTTTTT.